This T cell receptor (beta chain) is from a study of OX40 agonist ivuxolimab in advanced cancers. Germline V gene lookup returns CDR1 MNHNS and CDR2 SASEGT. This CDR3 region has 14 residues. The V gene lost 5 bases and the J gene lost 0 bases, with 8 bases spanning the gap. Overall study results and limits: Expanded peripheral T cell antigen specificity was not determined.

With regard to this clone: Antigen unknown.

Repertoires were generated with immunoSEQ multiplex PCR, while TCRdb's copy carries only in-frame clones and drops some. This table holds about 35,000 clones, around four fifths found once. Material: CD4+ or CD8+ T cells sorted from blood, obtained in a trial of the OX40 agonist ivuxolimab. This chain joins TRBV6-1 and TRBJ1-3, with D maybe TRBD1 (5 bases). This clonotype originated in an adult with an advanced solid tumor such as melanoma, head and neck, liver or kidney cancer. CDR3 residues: CASSLGGSGNTIYF. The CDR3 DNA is TGTGCCAGCAGTCTTGGGGGCTCTGGAAACACCATATATTTT.